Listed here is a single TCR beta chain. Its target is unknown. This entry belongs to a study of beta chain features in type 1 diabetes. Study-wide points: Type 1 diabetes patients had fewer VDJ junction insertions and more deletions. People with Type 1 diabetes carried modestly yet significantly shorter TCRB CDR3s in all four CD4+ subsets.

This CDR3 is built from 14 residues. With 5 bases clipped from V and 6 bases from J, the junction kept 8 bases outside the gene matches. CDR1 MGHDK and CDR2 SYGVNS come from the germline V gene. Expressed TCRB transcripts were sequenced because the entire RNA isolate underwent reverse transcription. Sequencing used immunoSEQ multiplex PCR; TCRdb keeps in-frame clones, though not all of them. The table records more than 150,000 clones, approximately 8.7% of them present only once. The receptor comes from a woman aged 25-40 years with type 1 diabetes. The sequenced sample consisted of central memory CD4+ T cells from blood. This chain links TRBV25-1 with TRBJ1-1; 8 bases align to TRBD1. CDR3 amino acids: CASSSTGGDAEAFF. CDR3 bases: TGTGCCAGCAGTTCCACAGGGGGAGACGCTGAAGCTTTCTTT.